At least ten counts were recorded for the clone carrying this T cell receptor beta chain. Trimming removed 11 bases at V and 9 bases at J, with 13 bases between. The length of the CDR3 is 11 residues. Germline values: CDR1 MNHNS, CDR2 SASEGT. These data belong to a study of T cells after yellow fever vaccination. Template switching by 5'RACE produced TCR cDNA, adding a universal primer site and UMIs. MiXCR was run by TCRdb on the 5' RACE reads, yielding one entry per CDR3 protein. This sample has a few hundred thousand distinct CDR3 sequences, with roughly 3.9% found just once. The sequences come from PBMCs, collected 5 days after the yellow fever booster vaccination. The gene calls are TRBV6-1 and TRBJ2-2; no reliable D call. This sequence originates from a man aged 18-30 years who received the YFV17D yellow fever vaccine. CDR3 amino acids: CASYQNWELFF. In DNA, the CDR3 is TGTGCCTCCTACCAGAACTGGGAGCTGTTTTTT.